Listed here is a single TCR beta chain. CDR3 regions were amplified by Arm-PCR using iRepertoire HTBI primers to build TCR beta libraries. One entry per CDR3 protein results from TCRdb running MiXCR on the multiplex PCR reads. The profile shows about 530,000 distinct CDR3 sequences, about 16% of them singletons. V was pared by 1 base and J by 2 bases, with 7 bases of the junction left unmatched. The CDR3 is 18 amino acids. From germline, CDR1 is SGHTA and CDR2 FQGNSA. This specimen belongs to a study of regulatory T cells in long-lasting Graves disease. Time point reported: newly diagnosed GD, antithyroid drugs for less than 3 months. Generation of the TCR library employed RNA extracted from PBMCs. These same data were also listed under a study on T cells in Graves' hyperthyroidism and ophthalmopathy.

The chain has TRBV7-2 and TRBJ2-3; 12 nucleotides line up with TRBD2. The sequence was obtained from a woman aged 35-65 years with Graves disease. The sample here was peripheral blood mononuclear cells (PBMCs), taken at new diagnosis, from a patient treated with antithyroid drugs. Here the CDR3 DNA reads TGTGCCAGCAGCTTAGTCAGGTCTAGCGGGGGGGACACAGATACGCAGTATTTT. It encodes CASSLVRSSGGDTDTQYF.